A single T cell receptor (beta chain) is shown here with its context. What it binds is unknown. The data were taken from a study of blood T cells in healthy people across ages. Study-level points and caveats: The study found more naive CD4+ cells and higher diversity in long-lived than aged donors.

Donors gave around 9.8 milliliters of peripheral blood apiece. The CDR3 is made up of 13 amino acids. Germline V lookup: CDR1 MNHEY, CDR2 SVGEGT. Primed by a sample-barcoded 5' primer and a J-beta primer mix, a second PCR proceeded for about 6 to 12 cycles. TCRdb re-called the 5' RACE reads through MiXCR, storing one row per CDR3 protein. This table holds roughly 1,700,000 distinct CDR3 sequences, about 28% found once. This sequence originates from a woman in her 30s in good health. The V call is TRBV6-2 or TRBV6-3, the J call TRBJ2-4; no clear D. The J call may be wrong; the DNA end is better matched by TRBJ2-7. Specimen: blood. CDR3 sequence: CASSYSGPVEQYF. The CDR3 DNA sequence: TGTGCCAGCAGTTATAGTGGGCCAGTCGAGCAGTACTTC.